A single T cell receptor (beta chain) is shown here with its context. What it binds is not known. This record belongs to a study of T cells in localized non-small cell lung cancer. General observations from the study: Among the tissues sampled, uninvolved adjacent lung had the highest T cell clonality, above tumor. Median detection of top 100 tumor clones in adjacent lung was under 75 clones. Higher blood T cell density went with longer overall survival.

Germline CDR1 SEHNR, CDR2 FQNEAQ (reference sequence). V lost 4 bases, J lost 0 bases, and 7 bases stayed unmatched. There are 18 residues in the CDR3. Sequenced by immunoSEQ multiplex PCR; TCRdb stores in-frame clones only, minus some. The sample records tens of thousands of clones, approximately 90% being singletons. The sequence was obtained from a woman between 35 and 70 years old with stage I lung adenocarcinoma. The rearrangement links TRBV7-9 to TRBJ2-6; 9 bases are a match to TRBD1. The material sequenced was peripheral blood, taken before any cancer treatment. CDR3 protein: CASSSRGTGSSGANVLTF. CDR3 nucleotides: TGTGCCAGCAGCTCCCGTGGGACAGGGTCCTCTGGGGCCAACGTCCTGACTTTC.